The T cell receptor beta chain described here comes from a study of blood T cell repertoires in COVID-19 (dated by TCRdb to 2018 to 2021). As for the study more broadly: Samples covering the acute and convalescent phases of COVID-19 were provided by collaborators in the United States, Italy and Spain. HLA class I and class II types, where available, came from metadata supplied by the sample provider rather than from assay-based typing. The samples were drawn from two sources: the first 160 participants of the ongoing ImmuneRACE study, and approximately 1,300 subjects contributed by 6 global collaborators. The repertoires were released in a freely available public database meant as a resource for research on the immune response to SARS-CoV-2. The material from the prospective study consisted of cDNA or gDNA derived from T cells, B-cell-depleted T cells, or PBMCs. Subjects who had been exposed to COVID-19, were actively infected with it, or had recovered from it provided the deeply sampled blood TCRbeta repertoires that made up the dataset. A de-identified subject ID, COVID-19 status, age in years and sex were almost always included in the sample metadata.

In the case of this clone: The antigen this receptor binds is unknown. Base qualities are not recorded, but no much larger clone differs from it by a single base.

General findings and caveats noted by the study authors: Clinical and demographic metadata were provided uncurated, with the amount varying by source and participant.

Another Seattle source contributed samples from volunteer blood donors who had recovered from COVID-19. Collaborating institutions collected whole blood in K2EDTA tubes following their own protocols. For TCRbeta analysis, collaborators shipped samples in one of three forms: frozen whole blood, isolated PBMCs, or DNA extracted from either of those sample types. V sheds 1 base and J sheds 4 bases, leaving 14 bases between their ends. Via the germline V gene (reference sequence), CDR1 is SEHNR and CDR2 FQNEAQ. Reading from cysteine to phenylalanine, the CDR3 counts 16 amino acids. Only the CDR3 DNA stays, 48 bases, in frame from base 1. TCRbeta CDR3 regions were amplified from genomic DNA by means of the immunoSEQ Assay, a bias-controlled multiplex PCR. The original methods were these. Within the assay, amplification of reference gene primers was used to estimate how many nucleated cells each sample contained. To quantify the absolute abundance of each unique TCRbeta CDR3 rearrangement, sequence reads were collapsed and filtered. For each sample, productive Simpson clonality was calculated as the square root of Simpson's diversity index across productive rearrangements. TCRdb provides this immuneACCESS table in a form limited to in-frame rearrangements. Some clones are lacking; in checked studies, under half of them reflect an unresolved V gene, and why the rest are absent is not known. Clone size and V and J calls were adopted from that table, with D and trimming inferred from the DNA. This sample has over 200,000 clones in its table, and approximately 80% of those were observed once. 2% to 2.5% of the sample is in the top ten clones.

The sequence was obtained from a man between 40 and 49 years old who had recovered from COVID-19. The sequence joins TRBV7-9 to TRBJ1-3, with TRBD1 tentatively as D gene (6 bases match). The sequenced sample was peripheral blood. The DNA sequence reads TGTGCCAGCAGCTTAGAGTACAGGGACCGGGGAAACACCATATATTTT. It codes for CASSLEYRDRGNTIYF. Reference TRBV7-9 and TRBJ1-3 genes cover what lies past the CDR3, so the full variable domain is DTGVSQNPRHKITKRGQNVTFRCDPISEHNRLYWYRQTLGQGPEFLTYFQNEAQLEKSRLLSDRFSAERPKGSFSTLEIQRTEQGDSAMYLCASSLEYRDRGNTIYFGEGSWLTVV.